The next 16 T cell receptor beta chains were all read from a single sample in a study of blood T cell repertoires in COVID-19. The table came from immunoSEQ multiplex PCR; TCRdb's copy has only in-frame clones and leaves some out. Of about 260,000 clones listed, about nine tenths are singletons. The sequenced sample was peripheral blood. The receptor set was obtained from a woman between 40 and 50 years old who had recovered from COVID-19.

The chain uses TRBV11-2 and TRBJ1-6; D might be TRBD1 (5 bases). This CDR3 has 15 residues. The germline V gene has CDR1 SGHAT and CDR2 FQNNGV. Trimming removed 0 bases at V and 4 bases at J, with 7 bases between. The CDR3 nucleotides are TGTGCCAGCAGCTTAGAGACAGCATATAATTCACCCCTCCACTTT. It specifies CASSLETAYNSPLHF.

V usage is TRBV7-6 and J usage is TRBJ2-7; 8 bases map to TRBD1. The V gene's germline CDR1 is SGHVS and CDR2 FNYEAQ. This CDR3 has 13 amino acids. Trimming took 5 bases from V and 3 from J; bases not matched to a gene: 3. DNA for the CDR3: TGTGCCAGCAGCCCAGGGGGCCTCTACGAGCAGTACTTC. The encoded protein is CASSPGGLYEQYF. The entire variable domain, with the rest obtained from reference TRBV7-6 and TRBJ2-7, is as follows: GAGVSQSPRYKVTKRGQDVALRCDPISGHVSLYWYRQALGQGPEFLTYFNYEAQQDKSGLPNDRFSAERPEGSISTLTIQRTEQRDSAMYRCASSPGGLYEQYFGPGTRLTVT.

V usage is TRBV27 and J usage is TRBJ1-1; TRBD1 might be the D (5 bases). Germline values: CDR1 MNHEY, CDR2 SMNVEV (reference sequence). Deletions cut 6 bases from V and 4 bases from J, with 15 bases between. There are 14 residues in the CDR3. The DNA for the CDR3 is TGTGCCAGCAGATGGGCAGGGTCGACCACTGAAGCTTTCTTT. Translation gives CASRWAGSTTEAFF.

This CDR3 is CSVDQYTDTQYF. Here the CDR3 DNA reads TGCAGCGTTGATCAGTACACAGATACGCAGTATTTT. The chain employs TRBV29-1 and TRBJ2-3; no definite D call. Trimming took off 3 bases at V and 2 bases at J, with 6 bases between the two ends. Germline V gene data show CDR1 as SQVTM and CDR2 as ANQGSEA. The CDR3 is 12 residues long.

This chain uses TRBV5-1 with TRBJ1-1, with D perhaps matching TRBD1 (5 bases). The V gene's germline CDR1 is SGHRS and CDR2 YFSETQ. The CDR3 is 15 amino acids. V was pared by 3 bases and J by 3 bases, with 15 bases between. The CDR3, as DNA: TGCGCCAGCAGCTCCCTACGGGGGTCTGACACTGAAGCTTTCTTT. It yields the protein CASSSLRGSDTEAFF.

The chain uses TRBV7-2 and TRBJ2-5; 7 bases line up with TRBD2. Germline lookup yields CDR1 SGHTA and CDR2 FQGNSA. V lost 5 bases to trimming and J lost 5 bases; unmatched junction nucleotides: 8. This CDR3 has 14 residues. The CDR3 region is CASSRGGPAETQYF. The CDR3 coding sequence is TGTGCCAGCAGCCGCGGGGGACCCGCGGAGACCCAGTACTTC.

In its sample, this clone was seen once. The chain has TRBV7-9 and TRBJ2-3; no clear D. CDR3 length: 15 residues. Germline V gene sequence: CDR1 SEHNR, CDR2 FQNEAQ (reference sequence). The V end lost 3 bases, the J end lost 2 bases, and 12 bases lay between the germline ends. Written as DNA, the CDR3 is TGTGCCAGCAGCTTCTCTCGCGGATACACAGATACGCAGTATTTT. It translates to CASSFSRGYTDTQYF.

The V gene is TRBV4-1, the J gene TRBJ1-1, with D hard to call. From germline, CDR1 is MGHRA and CDR2 YSYEKL. Trimming pared 3 bases from V and 0 bases from J, leaving 14 bases between. This CDR3 is built from 16 residues. Here the CDR3 reads CASSQSPGPMNTEAFF. The CDR3 coding sequence is TGCGCCAGCAGCCAGTCCCCAGGCCCAATGAACACTGAAGCTTTCTTT.

The V and J genes are TRBV7-9 and TRBJ1-1; D might be TRBD1 (5 bases). V lost 4 bases and J lost 6, with 18 bases in between. The CDR3 loop spans 15 amino acids. Germline CDR1 is SEHNR and CDR2 is FQNEAQ (reference sequence). CDR3 residues: CASSSTGGRRSEAFF. CDR3 DNA: TGTGCCAGCAGCTCAACCGGGGGGAGAAGATCTGAAGCTTTCTTT.

The chain joins TRBV11-2 to TRBJ1-4; 9 positions agree with TRBD1. Germline CDR1 is SGHAT and CDR2 is FQNNGV. With 8 bases clipped from V and 8 bases from J, the junction kept 12 bases outside the gene matches. CDR3 length equals 15 residues. The CDR3 protein is CASARLQGAEEKLFF. As DNA, the CDR3 is TGTGCCAGCGCCCGTTTACAGGGGGCGGAGGAAAAACTGTTTTTT.

A few counts support this clone. The rearrangement uses TRBV24-1 and TRBJ1-5; 7 nucleotides align to TRBD1. Trimming cost V 3 bases and J 4 bases; bases outside gene matches: 8. This CDR3 has 16 amino acids. From germline, CDR1 is KGHDR and CDR2 SFDVKD. CDR3 residues: CATSDEGTAYNQPQHF. CDR3 in DNA: TGTGCCACCAGTGATGAAGGGACAGCCTATAATCAGCCCCAGCATTTT.

The chain has TRBV9 and TRBJ2-2; 8 bases are shared with TRBD2. The CDR3 contains 15 residues. Germline V gene data show CDR1 as SGDLS and CDR2 as YYNGEE. V lost 7 bases, J lost 1 base, and 6 bases stayed unmatched. As DNA, the CDR3 is TGTGCCAGCGGGCGGGGGGACATGAACACCGGGGAGCTGTTTTTT. The encoded protein is CASGRGDMNTGELFF.

The genes are TRBV5-1 and TRBJ2-1, with TRBD2 matching 7 bases. The CDR3 sequence is 14 residues long. With 10 bases clipped from V and 0 bases from J, the junction kept 7 bases outside the gene matches. Germline loops: CDR1 SGHRS, CDR2 YFSETQ. As DNA, the CDR3 is TGCGCCTCCCGGGGGGATAGCTCCTACAATGAGCAGTTCTTC. It is translated as CASRGDSSYNEQFF.

The chain links TRBV9 to TRBJ2-1, with 7 positions matching TRBD1. This CDR3 contains 15 residues. CDR1 is SGDLS and CDR2 is YYNGEE in the germline V gene. V shed 2 bases and J 4 bases; nucleotides not matched to a gene: 6. The DNA for the CDR3 is TGTGCCAGCAGCGTGGAACCGGGACAGTACAATGAGCAGTTCTTC. This gives the protein CASSVEPGQYNEQFF.

The chain uses TRBV3-1 (or the pseudogene TRBV3-2) and TRBJ2-2; D is possibly TRBD1 (6 bases). The CDR3 consists of 24 residues. V dropped 0 bases and J dropped 2 bases, with 34 bases sitting between them. Germline V gives CDR1 LGHDT, CDR2 YNNKEL (reference sequence). Here the CDR3 reads CASSQDSPLRDRPDPRNNTGELFF. The CDR3 DNA reads as TGTGCCAGCAGCCAAGATTCACCCCTTCGAGACAGGCCAGACCCTAGAAACAACACCGGGGAGCTGTTTTTT.

The V call is TRBV12-3 or TRBV12-4, the J call TRBJ2-7; possible D gene TRBD2, 5 bases. Trimming took off 3 bases at V and 7 bases at J, with 13 bases between the two ends. This CDR3 is 13 amino acids long. CDR3 sequence reads: CASSFGVLREQYF. CDR3 bases: TGTGCCAGCAGTTTCGGGGTACTTAGGGAGCAGTACTTC.